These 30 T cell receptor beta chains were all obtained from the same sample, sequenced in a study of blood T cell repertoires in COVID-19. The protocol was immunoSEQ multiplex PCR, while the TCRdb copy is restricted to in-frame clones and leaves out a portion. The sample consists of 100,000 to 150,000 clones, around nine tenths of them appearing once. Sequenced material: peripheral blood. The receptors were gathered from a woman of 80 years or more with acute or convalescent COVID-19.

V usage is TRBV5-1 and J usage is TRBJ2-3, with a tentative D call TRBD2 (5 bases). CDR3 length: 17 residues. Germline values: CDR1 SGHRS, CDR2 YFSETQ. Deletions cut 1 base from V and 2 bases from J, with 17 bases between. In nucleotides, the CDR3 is TGCGCCAGCAGCTTGTCGTCTAGCAGCCCCAACACAGATACGCAGTATTTT. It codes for CASSLSSSSPNTDTQYF.

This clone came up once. CDR3 in DNA: TGCGCCAGCAGCCAGCACGCCCTAGCGGAGCGCACAGATACGCAGTATTTT. Translation: CASSQHALAERTDTQYF. The V gene is TRBV4-1, the J gene TRBJ2-3; the match to TRBD2 covers 7 bases. V lost 3 bases and J lost 1; bases outside the gene matches: 10. Germline loops: CDR1 MGHRA, CDR2 YSYEKL. The CDR3 is 17 amino acids.

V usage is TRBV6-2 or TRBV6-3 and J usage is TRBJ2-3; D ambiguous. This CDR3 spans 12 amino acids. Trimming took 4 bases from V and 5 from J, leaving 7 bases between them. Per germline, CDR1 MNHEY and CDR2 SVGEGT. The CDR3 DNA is TGTGCCAGCAGTTGGTCCGGAGATACGCAGTATTTT. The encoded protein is CASSWSGDTQYF.

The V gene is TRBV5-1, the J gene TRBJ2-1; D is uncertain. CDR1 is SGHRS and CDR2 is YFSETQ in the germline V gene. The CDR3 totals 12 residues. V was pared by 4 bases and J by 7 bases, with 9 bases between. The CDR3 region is CASSATMNEQFF. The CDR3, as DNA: TGCGCCAGCAGCGCCACTATGAATGAGCAGTTCTTC.

CDR3 nucleotide sequence: TGTGCCAGCAGTCAAGGACAGGCCTATGGCTACACCTTC. This codes for CASSQGQAYGYTF. V gene TRBV28 combines with J gene TRBJ1-2, with 7 bases fitting TRBD1. Losses at the gene ends were 5 bases for V and 4 bases for J; bases not matched to a gene: 4. Germline V gene sequence: CDR1 MDHEN, CDR2 SYDVKM. The CDR3 has 13 residues.

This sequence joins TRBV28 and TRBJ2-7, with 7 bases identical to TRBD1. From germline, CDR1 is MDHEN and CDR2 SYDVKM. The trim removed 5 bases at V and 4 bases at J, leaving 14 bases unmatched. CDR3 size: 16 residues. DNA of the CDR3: TGTGCCAGCAGTGCCACCGCGGCAGGGGGTTCATACGAGCAGTACTTC. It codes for CASSATAAGGSYEQYF.

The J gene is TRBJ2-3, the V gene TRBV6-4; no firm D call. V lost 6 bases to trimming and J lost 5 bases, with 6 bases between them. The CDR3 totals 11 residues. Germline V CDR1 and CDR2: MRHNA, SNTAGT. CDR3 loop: CASRERDTQYF. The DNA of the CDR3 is TGTGCCAGCAGAGAGCGAGATACGCAGTATTTT.

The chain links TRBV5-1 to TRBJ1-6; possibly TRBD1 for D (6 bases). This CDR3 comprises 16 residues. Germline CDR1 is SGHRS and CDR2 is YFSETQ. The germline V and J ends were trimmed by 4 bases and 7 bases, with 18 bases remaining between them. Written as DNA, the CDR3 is TGCGCCAGCAGCCTTAACAGGGTGGGGACGAATTCACCCCTCCACTTT. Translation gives CASSLNRVGTNSPLHF.

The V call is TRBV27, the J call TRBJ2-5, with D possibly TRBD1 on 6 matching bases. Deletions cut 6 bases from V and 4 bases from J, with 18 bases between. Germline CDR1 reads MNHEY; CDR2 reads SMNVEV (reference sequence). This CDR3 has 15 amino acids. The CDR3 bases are TGTGCCAGCAGCCAAGGGGGAATGGGTGGAGAGACCCAGTACTTC. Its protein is CASSQGGMGGETQYF.

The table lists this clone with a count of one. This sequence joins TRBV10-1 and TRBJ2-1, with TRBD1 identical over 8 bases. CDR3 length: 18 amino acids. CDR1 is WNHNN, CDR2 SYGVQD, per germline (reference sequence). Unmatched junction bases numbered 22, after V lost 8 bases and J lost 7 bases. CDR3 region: CASYEIVPMGQVINEQFF. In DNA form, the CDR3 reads TGCGCCAGCTACGAAATAGTCCCAATGGGACAGGTTATAAATGAGCAGTTCTTC.

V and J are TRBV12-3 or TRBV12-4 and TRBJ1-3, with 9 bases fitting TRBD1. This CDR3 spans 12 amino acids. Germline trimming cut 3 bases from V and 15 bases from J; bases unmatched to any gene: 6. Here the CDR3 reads CASSLPTGGAYF. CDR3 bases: TGTGCCAGCAGTTTGCCCACAGGGGGCGCATATTTT.

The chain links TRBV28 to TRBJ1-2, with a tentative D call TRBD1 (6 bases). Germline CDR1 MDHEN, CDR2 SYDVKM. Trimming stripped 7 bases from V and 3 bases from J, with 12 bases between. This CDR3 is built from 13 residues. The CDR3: CASIQGLDYGYTF. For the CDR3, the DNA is TGTGCCAGCATACAGGGTCTTGACTATGGCTACACCTTC.

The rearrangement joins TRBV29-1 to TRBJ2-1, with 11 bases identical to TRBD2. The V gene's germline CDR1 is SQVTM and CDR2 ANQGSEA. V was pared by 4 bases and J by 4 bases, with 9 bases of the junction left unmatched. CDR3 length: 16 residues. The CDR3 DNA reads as TGCAGCGTTGTCCTCTCGGGGACTAGCGGATACAATGAGCAGTTCTTC. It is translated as CSVVLSGTSGYNEQFF.

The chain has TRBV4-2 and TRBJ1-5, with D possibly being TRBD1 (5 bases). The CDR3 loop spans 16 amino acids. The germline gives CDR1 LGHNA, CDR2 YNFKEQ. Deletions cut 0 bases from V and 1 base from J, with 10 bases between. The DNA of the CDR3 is TGTGCCAGCAGCCAAGATCGGGGGATGAGCAATCAGCCCCAGCATTTT. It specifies CASSQDRGMSNQPQHF.

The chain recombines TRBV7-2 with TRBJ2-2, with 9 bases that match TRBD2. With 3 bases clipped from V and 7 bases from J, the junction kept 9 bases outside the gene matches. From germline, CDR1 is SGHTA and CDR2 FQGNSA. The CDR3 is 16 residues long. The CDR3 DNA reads TGTGCCAGCAGCTTCGCGGGGGGGCCCCGGAGCGGGGAGCTGTTTTTT. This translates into CASSFAGGPRSGELFF.

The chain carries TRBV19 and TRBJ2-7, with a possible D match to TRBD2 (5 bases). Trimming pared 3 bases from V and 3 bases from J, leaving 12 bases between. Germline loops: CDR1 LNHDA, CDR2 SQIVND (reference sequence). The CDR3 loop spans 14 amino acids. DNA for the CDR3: TGTGCCAGTAGTATCGAGGGCAGAGACTACGAGCAGTACTTC. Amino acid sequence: CASSIEGRDYEQYF.

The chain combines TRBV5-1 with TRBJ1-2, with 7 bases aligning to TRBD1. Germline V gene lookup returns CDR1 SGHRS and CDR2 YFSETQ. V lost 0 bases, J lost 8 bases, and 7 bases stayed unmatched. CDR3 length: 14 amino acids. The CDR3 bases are TGCGCCAGCAGCTTGGAGGGCAGGGGGAAGGGCTACACCTTC. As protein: CASSLEGRGKGYTF.

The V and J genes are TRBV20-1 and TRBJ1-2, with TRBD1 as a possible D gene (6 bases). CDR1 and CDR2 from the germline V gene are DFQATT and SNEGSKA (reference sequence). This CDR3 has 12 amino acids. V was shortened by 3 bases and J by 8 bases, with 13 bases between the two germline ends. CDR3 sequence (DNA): TGCAGTGCTAGTATGACAGGTAGAGGCTACACCTTC. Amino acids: CSASMTGRGYTF.

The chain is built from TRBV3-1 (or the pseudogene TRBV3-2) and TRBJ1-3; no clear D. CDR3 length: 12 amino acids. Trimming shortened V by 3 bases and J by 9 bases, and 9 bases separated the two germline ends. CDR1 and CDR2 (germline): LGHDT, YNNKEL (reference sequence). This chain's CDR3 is CASSQIPGTIYF. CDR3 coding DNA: TGTGCCAGCAGCCAGATCCCAGGCACCATATATTTT.

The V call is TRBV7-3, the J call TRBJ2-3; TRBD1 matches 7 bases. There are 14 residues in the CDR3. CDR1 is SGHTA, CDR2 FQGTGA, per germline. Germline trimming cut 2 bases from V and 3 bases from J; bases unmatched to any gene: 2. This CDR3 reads CASSLEGATDTQYF. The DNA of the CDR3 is TGTGCCAGCAGCTTAGAGGGGGCAACAGATACGCAGTATTTT.

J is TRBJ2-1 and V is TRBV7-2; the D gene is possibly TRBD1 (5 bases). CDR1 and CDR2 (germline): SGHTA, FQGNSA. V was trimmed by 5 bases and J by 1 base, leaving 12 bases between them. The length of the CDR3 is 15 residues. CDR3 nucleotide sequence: TGTGCCAGCAGCCAAGACAGAGGATCCTACAATGAGCAGTTCTTC. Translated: CASSQDRGSYNEQFF. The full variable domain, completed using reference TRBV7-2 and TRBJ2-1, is GAGVSQSPSNKVTEKGKDVELRCDPISGHTALYWYRQSLGQGLEFLIYFQGNSAPDKSGLPSDRFSAERTGGSVSTLTIQRTQQEDSAVYLCASSQDRGSYNEQFFGPGTRLTVL.

CDR3 in amino acids: CSARTGGSTGELFF. The CDR3 DNA follows: TGCAGCGCTAGGACAGGGGGAAGCACCGGGGAGCTGTTTTTT. The chain is built from TRBV29-1 and TRBJ2-2, with TRBD1 identical over 10 bases. This CDR3 contains 14 residues. From germline, CDR1 is SQVTM and CDR2 ANQGSEA. J gave up 4 bases and V 7 bases, and 6 bases lay outside the gene matches.

The CDR3 protein is CASSSRVGSPLHF. In DNA form, the CDR3 reads TGTGCCAGCAGCTCACGAGTCGGTTCACCCCTCCACTTT. This chain connects TRBV11-2 to TRBJ1-6; no firm D call. This CDR3 has 13 residues. Deletions cut 4 bases from V and 9 bases from J, with 10 bases between. Germline CDR1 is SGHAT and CDR2 is FQNNGV. The full variable domain, with the rest looked up from reference TRBV11-2 and TRBJ1-6, is EAGVAQSPRYKIIEKRQSVAFWCNPISGHATLYWYQQILGQGPKLLIQFQNNGVVDDSQLPKDRFSAERLKGVDSTLKIQPAKLEDSAVYLCASSSRVGSPLHFGNGTRLTVT.

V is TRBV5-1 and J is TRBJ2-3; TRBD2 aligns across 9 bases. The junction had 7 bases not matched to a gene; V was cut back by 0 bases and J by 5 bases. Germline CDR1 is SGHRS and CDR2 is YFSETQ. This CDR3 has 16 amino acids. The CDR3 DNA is TGCGCCAGCAGCTTGGCCGGGACTAGCTTGGTAGATACGCAGTATTTT. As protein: CASSLAGTSLVDTQYF.

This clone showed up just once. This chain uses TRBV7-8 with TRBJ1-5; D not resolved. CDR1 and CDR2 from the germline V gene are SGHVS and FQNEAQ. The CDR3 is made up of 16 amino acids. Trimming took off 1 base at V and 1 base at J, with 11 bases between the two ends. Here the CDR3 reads CASSLGRIGSNQPQHF. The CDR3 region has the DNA TGTGCCAGCAGCTTAGGCAGGATTGGGAGCAATCAGCCCCAGCATTTT.

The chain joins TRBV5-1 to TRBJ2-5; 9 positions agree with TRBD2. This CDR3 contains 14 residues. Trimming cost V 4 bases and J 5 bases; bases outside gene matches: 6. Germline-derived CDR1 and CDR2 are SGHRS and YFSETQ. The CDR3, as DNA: TGCGCCAGCAGCCCGAGCGGGGGGCGGGAGACCCAGTACTTC. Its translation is CASSPSGGRETQYF.

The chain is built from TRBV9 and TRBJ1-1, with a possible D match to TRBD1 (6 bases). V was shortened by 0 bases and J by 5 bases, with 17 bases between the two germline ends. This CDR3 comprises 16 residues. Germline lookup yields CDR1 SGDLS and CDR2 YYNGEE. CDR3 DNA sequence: TGTGCCAGCAGCGTAGCGCCCGGGGGGGCTGGAACTGAAGCTTTCTTT. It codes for CASSVAPGGAGTEAFF. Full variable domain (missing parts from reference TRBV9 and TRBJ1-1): DSGVTQTPKHLITATGQRVTLRCSPRSGDLSVYWYQQSLDQGLQFLIQYYNGEERAKGNILERFSAQQFPDLHSELNLSSLELGDSALYFCASSVAPGGAGTEAFFGQGTRLTVV.

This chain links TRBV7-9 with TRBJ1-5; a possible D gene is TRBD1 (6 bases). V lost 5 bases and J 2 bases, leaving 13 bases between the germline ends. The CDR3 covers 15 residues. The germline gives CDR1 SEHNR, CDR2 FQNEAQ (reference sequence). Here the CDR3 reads CASSPQGVGNQPQHF. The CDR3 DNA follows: TGTGCCAGCAGCCCACAGGGAGTCGGCAATCAGCCCCAGCATTTT.

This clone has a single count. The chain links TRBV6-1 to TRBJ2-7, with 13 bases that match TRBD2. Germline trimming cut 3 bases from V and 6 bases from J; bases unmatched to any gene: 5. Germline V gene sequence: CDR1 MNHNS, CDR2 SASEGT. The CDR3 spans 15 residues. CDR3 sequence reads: CASSEALAGGTEQYF. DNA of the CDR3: TGTGCCAGCAGTGAGGCACTAGCGGGGGGGACCGAGCAGTACTTC.

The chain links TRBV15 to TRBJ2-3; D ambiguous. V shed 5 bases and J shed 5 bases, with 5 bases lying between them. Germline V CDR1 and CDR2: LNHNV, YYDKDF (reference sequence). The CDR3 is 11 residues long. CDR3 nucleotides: TGTGCCACCAGCTTAAAAGATACGCAGTATTTT. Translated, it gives CATSLKDTQYF.